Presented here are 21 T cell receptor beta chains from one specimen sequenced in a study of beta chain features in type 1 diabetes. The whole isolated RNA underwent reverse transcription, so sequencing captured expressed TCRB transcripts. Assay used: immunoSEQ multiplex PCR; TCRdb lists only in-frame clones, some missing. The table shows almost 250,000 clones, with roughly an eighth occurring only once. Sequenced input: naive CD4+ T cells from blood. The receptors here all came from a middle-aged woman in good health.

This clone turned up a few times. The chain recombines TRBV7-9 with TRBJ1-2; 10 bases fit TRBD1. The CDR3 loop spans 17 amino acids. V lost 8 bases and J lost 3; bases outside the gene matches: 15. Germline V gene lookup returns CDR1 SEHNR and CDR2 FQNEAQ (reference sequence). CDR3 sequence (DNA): TGTGCCAGCGTCTTGGAAAAACGACAGGGGGCTCACTATGGCTACACCTTC. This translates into CASVLEKRQGAHYGYTF. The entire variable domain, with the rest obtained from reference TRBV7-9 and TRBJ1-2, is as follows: DTGVSQNPRHKITKRGQNVTFRCDPISEHNRLYWYRQTLGQGPEFLTYFQNEAQLEKSRLLSDRFSAERPKGSFSTLEIQRTEQGDSAMYLCASVLEKRQGAHYGYTFGSGTRLTVV.

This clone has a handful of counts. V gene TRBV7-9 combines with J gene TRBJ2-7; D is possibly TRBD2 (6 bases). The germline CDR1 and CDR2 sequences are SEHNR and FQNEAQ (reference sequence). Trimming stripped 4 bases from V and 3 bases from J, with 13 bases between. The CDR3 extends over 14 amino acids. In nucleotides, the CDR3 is TGTGCCAGCAGCTACGGGACTCATGACTACGAGCAGTACTTC. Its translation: CASSYGTHDYEQYF.

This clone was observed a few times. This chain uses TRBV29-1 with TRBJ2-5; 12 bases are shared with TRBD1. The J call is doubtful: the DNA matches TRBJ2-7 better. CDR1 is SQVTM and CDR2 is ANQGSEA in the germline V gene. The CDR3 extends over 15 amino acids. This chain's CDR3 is CSVGTGGITFYEQYF. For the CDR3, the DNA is TGCAGCGTGGGGACAGGGGGCATTACATTCTACGAGCAGTACTTC.

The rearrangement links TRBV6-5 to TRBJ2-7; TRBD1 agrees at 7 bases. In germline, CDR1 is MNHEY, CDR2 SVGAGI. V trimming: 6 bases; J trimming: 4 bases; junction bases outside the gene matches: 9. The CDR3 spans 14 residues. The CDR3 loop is CASRRDSQGYEQYF. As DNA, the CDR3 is TGTGCCAGCAGGAGGGACAGCCAAGGATACGAGCAGTACTTC.

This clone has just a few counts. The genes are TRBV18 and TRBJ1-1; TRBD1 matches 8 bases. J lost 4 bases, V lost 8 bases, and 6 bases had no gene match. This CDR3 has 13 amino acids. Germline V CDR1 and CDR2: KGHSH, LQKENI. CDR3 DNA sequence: TGTGCCAGCCTCGGACAGGGTAGCACTGAAGCTTTCTTT. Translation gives CASLGQGSTEAFF.

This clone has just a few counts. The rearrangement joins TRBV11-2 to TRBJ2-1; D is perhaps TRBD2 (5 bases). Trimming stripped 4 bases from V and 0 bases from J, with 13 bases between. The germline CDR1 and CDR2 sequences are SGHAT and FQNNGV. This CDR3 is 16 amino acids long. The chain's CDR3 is CASSSDGVRSYNEQFF. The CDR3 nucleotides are TGTGCCAGCAGCTCGGACGGGGTTCGCTCCTACAATGAGCAGTTCTTC.

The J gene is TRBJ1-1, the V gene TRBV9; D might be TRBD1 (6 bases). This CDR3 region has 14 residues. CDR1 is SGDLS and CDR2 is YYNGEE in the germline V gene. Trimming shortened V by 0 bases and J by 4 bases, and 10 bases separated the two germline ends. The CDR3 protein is CASSVGEGGTEAFF. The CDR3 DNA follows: TGTGCCAGCAGCGTAGGGGAGGGGGGCACTGAAGCTTTCTTT.

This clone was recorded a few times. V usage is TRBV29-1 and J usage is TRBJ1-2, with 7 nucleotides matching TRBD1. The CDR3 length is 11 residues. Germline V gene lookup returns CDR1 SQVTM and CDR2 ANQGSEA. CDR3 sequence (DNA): TGCAGTGCGGGACAGAACTATGGCTACACCTTC. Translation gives CSAGQNYGYTF. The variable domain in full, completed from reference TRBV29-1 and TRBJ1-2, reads SAVISQKPSRDICQRGTSLTIQCQVDSQVTMMFWYRQQPGQSLTLIATANQGSEATYESGFVIDKFPISRPNLTFSTLTVSNMSPEDSSIYLCSAGQNYGYTFGSGTRLTVV.

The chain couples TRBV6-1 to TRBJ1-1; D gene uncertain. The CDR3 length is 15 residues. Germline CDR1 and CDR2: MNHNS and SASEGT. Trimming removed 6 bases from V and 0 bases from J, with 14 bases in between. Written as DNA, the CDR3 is TGTGCCAGCAGCTACCGGGCCGGGATGAACACTGAAGCTTTCTTT. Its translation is CASSYRAGMNTEAFF.

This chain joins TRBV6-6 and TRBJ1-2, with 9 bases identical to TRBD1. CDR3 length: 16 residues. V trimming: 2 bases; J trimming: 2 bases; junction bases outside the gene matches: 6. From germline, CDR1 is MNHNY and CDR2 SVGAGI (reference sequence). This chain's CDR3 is CASSYPGQGGNYGYTF. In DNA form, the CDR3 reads TGTGCCAGCAGTTACCCGGGACAGGGTGGGAACTATGGCTACACCTTC.

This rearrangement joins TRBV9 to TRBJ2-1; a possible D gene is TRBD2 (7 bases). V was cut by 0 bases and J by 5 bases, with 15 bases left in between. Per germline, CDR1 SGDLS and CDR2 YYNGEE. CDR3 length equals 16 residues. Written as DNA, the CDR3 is TGTGCCAGCAGCGTAGCTGGGAGGGGGGGAGACAATGAGCAGTTCTTC. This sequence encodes CASSVAGRGGDNEQFF.

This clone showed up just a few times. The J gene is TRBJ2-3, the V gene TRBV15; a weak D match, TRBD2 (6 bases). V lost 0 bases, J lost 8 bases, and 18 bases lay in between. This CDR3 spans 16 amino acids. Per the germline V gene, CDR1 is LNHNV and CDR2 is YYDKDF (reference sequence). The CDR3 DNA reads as TGTGCCACCAGCAGAGATAGGCAAACGGGGGACGGTACGCAGTATTTT. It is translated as CATSRDRQTGDGTQYF.

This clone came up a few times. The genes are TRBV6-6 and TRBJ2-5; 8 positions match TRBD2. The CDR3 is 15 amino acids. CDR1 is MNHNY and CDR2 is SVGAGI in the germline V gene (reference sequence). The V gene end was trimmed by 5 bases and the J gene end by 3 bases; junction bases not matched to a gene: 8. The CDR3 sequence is CASSRPAGGEETQYF. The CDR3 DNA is TGTGCCAGCAGTCGCCCTGCGGGGGGCGAAGAGACCCAGTACTTC.

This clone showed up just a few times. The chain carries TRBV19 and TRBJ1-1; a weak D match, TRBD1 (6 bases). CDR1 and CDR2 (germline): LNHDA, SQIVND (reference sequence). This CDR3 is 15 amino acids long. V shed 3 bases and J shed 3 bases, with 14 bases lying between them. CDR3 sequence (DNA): TGTGCCAGTAGTATGCAGGGGCAGCCGGACACTGAAGCTTTCTTT. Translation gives CASSMQGQPDTEAFF.

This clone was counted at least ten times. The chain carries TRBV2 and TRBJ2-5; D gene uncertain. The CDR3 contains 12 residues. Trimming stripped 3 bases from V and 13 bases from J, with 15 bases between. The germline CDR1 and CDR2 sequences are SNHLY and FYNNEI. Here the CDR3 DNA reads TGTGCCAGCAGTGACTCCGGCACCCGAGGGTACTTC. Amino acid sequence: CASSDSGTRGYF.

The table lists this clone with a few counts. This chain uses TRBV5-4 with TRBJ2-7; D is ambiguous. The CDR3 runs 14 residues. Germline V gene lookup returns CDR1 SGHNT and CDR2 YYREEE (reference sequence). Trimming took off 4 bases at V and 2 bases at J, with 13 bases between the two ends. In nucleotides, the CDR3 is TGTGCCAGCAGCAGCTACCCTATGGCCTACGAGCAGTACTTC. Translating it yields CASSSYPMAYEQYF.

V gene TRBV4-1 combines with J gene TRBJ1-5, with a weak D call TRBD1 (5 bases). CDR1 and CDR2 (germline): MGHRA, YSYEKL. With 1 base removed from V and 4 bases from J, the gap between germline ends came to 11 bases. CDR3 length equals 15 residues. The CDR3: CASSQGGGENQPQHF. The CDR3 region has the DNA TGCGCCAGCAGCCAAGGGGGAGGGGAAAATCAGCCCCAGCATTTT.

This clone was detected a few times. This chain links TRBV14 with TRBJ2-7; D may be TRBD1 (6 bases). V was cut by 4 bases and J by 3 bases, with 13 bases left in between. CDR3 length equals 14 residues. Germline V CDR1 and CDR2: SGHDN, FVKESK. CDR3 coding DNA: TGTGCCAGCAGCCTACACAGGGTTGGCTACGAGCAGTACTTC. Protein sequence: CASSLHRVGYEQYF.

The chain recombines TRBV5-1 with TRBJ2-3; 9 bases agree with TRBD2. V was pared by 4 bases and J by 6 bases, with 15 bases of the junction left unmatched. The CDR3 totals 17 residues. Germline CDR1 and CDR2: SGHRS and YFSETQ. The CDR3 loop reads CASSARQLAGPRDTQYF. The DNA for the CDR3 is TGCGCCAGCAGCGCCCGTCAGCTAGCGGGACCGCGGGATACGCAGTATTTT.

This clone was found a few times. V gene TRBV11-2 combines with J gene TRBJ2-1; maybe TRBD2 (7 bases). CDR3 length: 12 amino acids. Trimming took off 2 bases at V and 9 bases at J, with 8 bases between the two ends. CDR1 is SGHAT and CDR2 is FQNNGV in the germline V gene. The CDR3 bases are TGTGCCAGCAGCTTACGGGGGGCTGAGCAGTTCTTC. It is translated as CASSLRGAEQFF.

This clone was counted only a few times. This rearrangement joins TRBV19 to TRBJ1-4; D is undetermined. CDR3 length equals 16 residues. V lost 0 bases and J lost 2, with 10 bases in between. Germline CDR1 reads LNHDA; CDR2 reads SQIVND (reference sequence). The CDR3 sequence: CASSIEAARTNEKLFF. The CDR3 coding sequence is TGTGCCAGTAGTATAGAGGCGGCACGCACTAATGAAAAACTGTTTTTT.